A selection of T cell receptor beta chains follows, all from one sample in a study of T cell responses to AZD1222 COVID-19 vaccine. Here immunoSEQ multiplex PCR was the method, and the copy in TCRdb shows in-frame clones only, minus some. This table holds more than 95,000 clones, about 90% found once. Sequenced material: peripheral blood, taken on day 0 of AZD1222 vaccination. The receptor set was obtained from an adult in good health. CDR3s include the opening cysteine and the closing phenylalanine or tryptophan.

J,V,CDR3
TRBJ2-3,TRBV5-1,CASSPGVLGTDTQYF
TRBJ2-7,TRBV5-4,CASSLGSDPPQQYF
TRBJ1-1,TRBV12-3/TRBV12-4,CASNHRGPTEAFF
TRBJ2-7,TRBV28,CASSLSGFLYEQYF
TRBJ2-7,TRBV3-1/TRBV3-2,CASSRLALTYEQYF
TRBJ1-4,TRBV5-4,CASSQGRGNEKLFF
TRBJ2-2,TRBV5-4,CASSSRVAGTGELFF
TRBJ2-6,TRBV28,CASGGGAGANVLTF
TRBJ2-7,TRBV12-3/TRBV12-4,CASSRTEGSEQYF
TRBJ2-3,TRBV11-3,CASSWGGFTDTQYF
TRBJ2-7,TRBV5-1,CASSLLPGQGSHEQYF
TRBJ2-2,TRBV6-1,CASSALGTSDHTGELFF
TRBJ1-5,TRBV28,CASRGTGGIYQPQHF
TRBJ2-7,TRBV28,CASTPGLADSSYEQYF
TRBJ2-7,TRBV5-6,CASSDAREQYF
TRBJ1-2,TRBV5-1,CASSPGGQGEGYTF
TRBJ2-7,TRBV5-1,CASSAGGDLYEQYF
TRBJ1-5,TRBV2,CASSEIDYNQPQHF
TRBJ2-7,TRBV20-1,CSASQRETHAPLYEQYF
TRBJ2-1,TRBV21-1,CASSKEERLKQFF
TRBJ1-1,TRBV9,CASSPQITAATEAFF
TRBJ2-7,TRBV7-9,CASTTSGSYEQYF
TRBJ2-7,TRBV5-6,CASSLDAGLAGREQYF
TRBJ2-5,TRBV6-5,CATTNPDGWETQYF
TRBJ2-7,TRBV6-5,CASSYSGGSYEQYF
TRBJ1-2,TRBV19,CASSMGQTASTF
TRBJ2-5,TRBV19,CASKGRSDPQETQYF
TRBJ2-7,TRBV5-6,CASSLVLAGLYEQYF
TRBJ1-2,TRBV5-4,CASSLGAANYGYTF
TRBJ2-7,TRBV7-9,CASSALYEQYF
TRBJ2-7,TRBV5-1,CAVDMGGYEQYF
TRBJ1-3,TRBV6-5,CASSPSGDAGNTIYF
TRBJ1-6,TRBV27,CASSLDSSDNSPLHF
TRBJ1-1,TRBV11-2,CASSRAGWNTEAFF
TRBJ2-7,TRBV9,CASSVSGGSTYEQYF
TRBJ2-4,TRBV7-3,CASSLTSGTGGNIQYF
TRBJ2-1,TRBV4-1,CASSQTSERPYNEQFF
TRBJ2-2,TRBV5-1,CASTLQTNTGELFF
TRBJ2-2,TRBV6-5,CASRLTTGELFF
TRBJ2-7,TRBV19,CASRQGADEQYF
TRBJ2-3,TRBV7-9,CASSPTDTQYF
TRBJ2-1,TRBV28,CASLYRLAHYNEQFF
TRBJ2-7,TRBV6-6,CASSYSRAGVGLEQYF
TRBJ2-7,TRBV2,CASSGIAGENYEQYF
TRBJ2-7,TRBV13,CASSLGYREDGYEQYF
TRBJ2-3,TRBV2,CAVPRTGYSGDTQYF
TRBJ2-7,TRBV2,CASSEEGALGHEQYF
TRBJ1-6,TRBV6-2/TRBV6-3,CASSYRTTSYNSPLHF
TRBJ1-3,TRBV12-5,CASGLVPDLTSGNTIYF
TRBJ2-7,TRBV11-2,CASSLDLGGEQYF
TRBJ2-1,TRBV7-3,CASSPRTSGSNEQFF
TRBJ1-3,TRBV5-1,CASSRTGTPGNTIYF
TRBJ1-2,TRBV6-5,CASRPTGSYGYTF
TRBJ2-3,TRBV7-9,CASSALRSDTQYF
TRBJ2-1,TRBV18,CASSPPVWERAYNEQFF
TRBJ2-3,TRBV21-1,CASSKEAGGRTDTQYF
TRBJ2-1,TRBV5-1,CASSLVETYNEQFF
TRBJ2-2,TRBV25-1,CASPGSEDPFTGELFF
TRBJ1-5,TRBV28,CASRDRDRGHSNQPQHF